These 4 T cell receptor beta chains originate from one sample sequenced in a study of persistence of HIV-infected CD4 T cells. Sequencing used immunoSEQ version 4 in survey mode. Assay: immunoSEQ multiplex PCR; the TCRdb copy retains only in-frame clones and omits some. The sample holds about 28,000 clones; 82% are singletons and the top ten take 4.6%. No antigen is known for these receptors. Lysates of CMV-infected fibroblasts at around 9.9 ug/mL stimulated these cells. Sorted nonresponding memory CD4+ T cells were CD40L-negative, CD69-negative, CD45RO-high. Sequencing used CD4+ T cells sorted from PBMCs after roughly 17-hour stimulation, obtained from a patient who received antiretroviral therapy. These receptors were obtained from an adult man with HIV who was CMV-seropositive.

The V gene is TRBV28, the J gene TRBJ2-1, with 11 bases matching TRBD1. This CDR3 is 16 amino acids long. In germline, CDR1 is MDHEN, CDR2 SYDVKM. J lost 6 bases, V lost 5 bases, and 9 bases had no gene match. As DNA, the CDR3 is TGTGCCAGCAGTCCCCACGGACAGGGGGCAGTCAATGAGCAGTTCTTC. Translated: CASSPHGQGAVNEQFF.

The rearrangement joins TRBV4-2 to TRBJ2-7; TRBD1 matches 7 bases. This CDR3 region has 16 residues. The trim removed 0 bases at V and 3 bases at J, leaving 8 bases unmatched. Germline CDR1 is LGHNA and CDR2 is YNFKEQ. The CDR3 DNA reads TGTGCCAGCAGCCAAGATTCGGACAGGATCAGCTACGAGCAGTACTTC. It codes for CASSQDSDRISYEQYF.

This chain links TRBV7-3 with TRBJ2-2, with 8 bases matching TRBD2. The V gene end was trimmed by 7 bases and the J gene end by 4 bases; junction bases not matched to a gene: 11. The CDR3 spans 16 residues. The V gene's germline CDR1 is SGHTA and CDR2 FQGTGA. The CDR3 here is CASTAGPAGVTGELFF. The CDR3 DNA sequence: TGTGCCAGCACCGCAGGCCCAGCGGGGGTCACCGGGGAGCTGTTTTTT.

The genes are TRBV28 and TRBJ2-7; no clear D gene. The CDR3 sequence is 15 residues long. Per germline, CDR1 MDHEN and CDR2 SYDVKM. Between the trimmed V and J ends, which lost 4 bases and 2 bases, there was a span of 15 bases. The CDR3 nucleotides are TGTGCCAGCAGTTCTCTAGATAAGCTAGCCTACGAGCAGTACTTC. This codes for CASSSLDKLAYEQYF.